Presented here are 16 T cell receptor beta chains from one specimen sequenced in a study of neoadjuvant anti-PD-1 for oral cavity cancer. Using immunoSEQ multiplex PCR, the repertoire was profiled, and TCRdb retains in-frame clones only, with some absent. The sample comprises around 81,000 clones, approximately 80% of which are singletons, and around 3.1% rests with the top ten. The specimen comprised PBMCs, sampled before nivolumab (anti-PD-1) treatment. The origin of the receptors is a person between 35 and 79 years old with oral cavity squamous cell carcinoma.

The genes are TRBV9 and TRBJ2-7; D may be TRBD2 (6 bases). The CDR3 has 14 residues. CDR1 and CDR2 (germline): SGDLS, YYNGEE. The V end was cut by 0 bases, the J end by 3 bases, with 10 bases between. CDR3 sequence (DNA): TGTGCCAGCAGCGTAGAGGGTAGCGGCTACGAGCAGTACTTC. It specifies CASSVEGSGYEQYF.

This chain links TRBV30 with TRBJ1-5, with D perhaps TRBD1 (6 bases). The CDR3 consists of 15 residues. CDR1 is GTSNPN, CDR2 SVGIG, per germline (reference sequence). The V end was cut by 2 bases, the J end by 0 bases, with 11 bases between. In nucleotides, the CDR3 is TGTGCCTGGAGTAGACAGGAACATAGCAATCAGCCCCAGCATTTT. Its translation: CAWSRQEHSNQPQHF.

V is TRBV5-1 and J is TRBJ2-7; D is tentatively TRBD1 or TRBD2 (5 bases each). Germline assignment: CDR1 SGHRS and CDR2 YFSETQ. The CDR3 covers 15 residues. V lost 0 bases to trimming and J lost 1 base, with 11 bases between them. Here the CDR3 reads CASSLAPGRSYEQYF. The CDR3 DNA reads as TGCGCCAGCAGCTTGGCTCCGGGACGGTCCTACGAGCAGTACTTC.

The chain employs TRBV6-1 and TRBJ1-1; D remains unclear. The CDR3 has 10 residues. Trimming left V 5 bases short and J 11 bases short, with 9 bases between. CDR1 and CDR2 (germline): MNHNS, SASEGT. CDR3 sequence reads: CASSRSGAFF. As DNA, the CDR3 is TGTGCCAGCAGTAGGTCAGGTGCTTTCTTT.

CDR3 coding DNA: TGTGCCAGCAGCTCCCATATCGGACAGGGCACTGAAGCTTTCTTT. As protein: CASSSHIGQGTEAFF. The V call is TRBV14, the J call TRBJ1-1; 8 bases map to TRBD1. With 5 bases clipped from V and 4 bases from J, the junction kept 9 bases outside the gene matches. Per the germline V gene, CDR1 is SGHDN and CDR2 is FVKESK. The CDR3 length is 15 residues.

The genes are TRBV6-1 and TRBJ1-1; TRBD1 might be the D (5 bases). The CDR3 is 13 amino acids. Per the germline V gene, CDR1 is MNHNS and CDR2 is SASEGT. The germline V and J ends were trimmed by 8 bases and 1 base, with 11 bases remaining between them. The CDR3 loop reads CASLRGPNTEAFF. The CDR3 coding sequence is TGTGCCAGCCTAAGGGGTCCGAACACTGAAGCTTTCTTT.

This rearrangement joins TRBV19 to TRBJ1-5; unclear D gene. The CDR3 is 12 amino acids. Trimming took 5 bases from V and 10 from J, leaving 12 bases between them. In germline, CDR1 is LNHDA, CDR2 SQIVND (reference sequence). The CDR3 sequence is CASSDPAGPQHF. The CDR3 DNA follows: TGTGCCAGTAGTGACCCGGCGGGACCCCAGCATTTT.

The CDR3 DNA reads TGTGCCTGGAGTGTGGGACAGCCAGCTGAAGCTTTCTTT. It encodes CAWSVGQPAEAFF. V is TRBV30 and J is TRBJ1-1, with 7 bases matching TRBD1. This CDR3 region has 13 residues. The germline CDR1 and CDR2 sequences are GTSNPN and SVGIG (reference sequence). The V segment lost 0 bases and the J segment 6 bases; nucleotides outside the gene matches: 4.

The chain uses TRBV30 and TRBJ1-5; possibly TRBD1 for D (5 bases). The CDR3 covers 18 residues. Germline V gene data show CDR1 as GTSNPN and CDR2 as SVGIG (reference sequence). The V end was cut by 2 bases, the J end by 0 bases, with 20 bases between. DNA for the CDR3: TGTGCCTGGAGTCGCGGCTCTCCGGAGACAGCTAGCAATCAGCCCCAGCATTTT. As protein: CAWSRGSPETASNQPQHF.

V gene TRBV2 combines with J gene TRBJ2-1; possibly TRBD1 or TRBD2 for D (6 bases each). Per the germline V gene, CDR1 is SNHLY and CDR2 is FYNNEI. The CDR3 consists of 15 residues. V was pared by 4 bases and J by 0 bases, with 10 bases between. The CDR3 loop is CASSAGASSYNEQFF. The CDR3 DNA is TGTGCCAGCAGTGCGGGGGCCAGCTCCTACAATGAGCAGTTCTTC.

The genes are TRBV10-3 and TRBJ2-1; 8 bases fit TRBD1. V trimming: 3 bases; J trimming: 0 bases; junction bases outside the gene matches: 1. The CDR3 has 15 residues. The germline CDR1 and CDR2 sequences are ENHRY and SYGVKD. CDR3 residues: CAISDGTGSYNEQFF. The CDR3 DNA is TGTGCCATCAGTGACGGGACAGGCTCCTACAATGAGCAGTTCTTC.

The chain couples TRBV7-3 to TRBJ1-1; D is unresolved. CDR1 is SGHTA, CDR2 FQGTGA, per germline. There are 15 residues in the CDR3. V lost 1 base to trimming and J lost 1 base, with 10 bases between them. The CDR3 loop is CASSLRPGANTEAFF. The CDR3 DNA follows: TGTGCCAGCAGCTTAAGGCCGGGAGCGAACACTGAAGCTTTCTTT.

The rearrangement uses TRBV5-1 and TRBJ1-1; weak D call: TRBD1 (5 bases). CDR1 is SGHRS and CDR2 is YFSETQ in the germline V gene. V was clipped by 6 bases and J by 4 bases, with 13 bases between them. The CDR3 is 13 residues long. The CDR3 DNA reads TGCGCCAGCAAAGAGGGACCTGGCACTGAAGCTTTCTTT. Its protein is CASKEGPGTEAFF.

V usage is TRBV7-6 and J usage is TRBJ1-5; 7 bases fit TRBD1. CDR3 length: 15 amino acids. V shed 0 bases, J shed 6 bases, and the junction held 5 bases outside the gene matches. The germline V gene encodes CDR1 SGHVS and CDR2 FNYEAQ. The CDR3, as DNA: TGTGCCAGCAGCTTAGCGACAGGGATGGGTCAGCCCCAGCATTTT. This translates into CASSLATGMGQPQHF.

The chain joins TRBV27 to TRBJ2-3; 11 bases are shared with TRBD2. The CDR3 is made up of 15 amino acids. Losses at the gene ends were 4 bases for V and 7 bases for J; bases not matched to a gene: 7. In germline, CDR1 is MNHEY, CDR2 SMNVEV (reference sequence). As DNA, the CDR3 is TGTGCCAGCAGTTCCATAGCGGGAGGGCCGAATACGCAGTATTTT. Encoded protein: CASSSIAGGPNTQYF.

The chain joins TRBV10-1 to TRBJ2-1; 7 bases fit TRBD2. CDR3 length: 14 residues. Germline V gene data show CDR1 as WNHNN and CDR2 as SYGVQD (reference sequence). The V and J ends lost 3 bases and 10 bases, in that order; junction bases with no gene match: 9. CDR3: CASSDFRGSWEQFF. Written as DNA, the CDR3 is TGCGCCAGCAGTGACTTCCGCGGGAGTTGGGAGCAGTTCTTC.